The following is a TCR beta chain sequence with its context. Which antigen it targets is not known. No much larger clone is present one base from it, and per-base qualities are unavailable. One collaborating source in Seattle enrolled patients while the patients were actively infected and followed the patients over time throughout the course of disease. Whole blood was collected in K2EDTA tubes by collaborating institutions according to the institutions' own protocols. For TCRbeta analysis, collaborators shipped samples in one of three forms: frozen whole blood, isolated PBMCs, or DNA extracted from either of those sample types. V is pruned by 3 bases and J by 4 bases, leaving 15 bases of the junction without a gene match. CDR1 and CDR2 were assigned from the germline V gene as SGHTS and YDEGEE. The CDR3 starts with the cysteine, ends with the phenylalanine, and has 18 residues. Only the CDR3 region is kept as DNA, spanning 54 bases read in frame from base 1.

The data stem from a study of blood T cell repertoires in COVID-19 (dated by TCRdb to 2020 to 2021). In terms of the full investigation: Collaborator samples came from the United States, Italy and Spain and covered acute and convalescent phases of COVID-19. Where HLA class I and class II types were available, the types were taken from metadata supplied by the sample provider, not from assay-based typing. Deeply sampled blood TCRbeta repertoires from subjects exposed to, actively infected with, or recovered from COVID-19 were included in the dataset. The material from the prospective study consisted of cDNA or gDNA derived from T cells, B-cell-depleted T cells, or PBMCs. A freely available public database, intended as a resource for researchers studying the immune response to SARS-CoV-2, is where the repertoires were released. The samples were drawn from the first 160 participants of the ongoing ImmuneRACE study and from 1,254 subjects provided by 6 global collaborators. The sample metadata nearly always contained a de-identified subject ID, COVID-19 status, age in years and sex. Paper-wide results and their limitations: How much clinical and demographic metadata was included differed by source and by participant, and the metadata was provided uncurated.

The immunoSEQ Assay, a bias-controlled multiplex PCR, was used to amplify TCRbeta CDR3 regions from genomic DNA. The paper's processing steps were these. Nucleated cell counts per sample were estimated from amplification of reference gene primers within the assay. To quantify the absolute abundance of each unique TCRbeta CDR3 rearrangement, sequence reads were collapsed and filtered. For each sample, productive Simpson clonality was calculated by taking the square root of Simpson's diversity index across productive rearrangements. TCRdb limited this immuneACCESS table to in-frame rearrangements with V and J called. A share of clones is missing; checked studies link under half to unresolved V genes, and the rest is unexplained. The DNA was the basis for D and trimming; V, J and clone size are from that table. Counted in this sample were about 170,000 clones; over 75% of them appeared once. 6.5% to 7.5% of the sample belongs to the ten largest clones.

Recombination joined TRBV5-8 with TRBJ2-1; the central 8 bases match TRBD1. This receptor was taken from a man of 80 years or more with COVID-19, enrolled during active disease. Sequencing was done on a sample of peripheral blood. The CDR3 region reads CASSWGFGRGPDYNEQFF. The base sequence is TGTGCCAGCAGCTGGGGGTTCGGCAGGGGGCCTGATTACAATGAGCAGTTCTTC.